The sequence of this T cell receptor (beta chain) was determined in a study of CD8+ T cells in alopecia areata. Documented treatment: oral pan-JAK inhibitor, 5-10 mg twice daily. Study-level results: In scalp and blood, many expanded lesional clones persisted during tofacitinib. Patients displayed less clarity in TCR sharing than mice, a finding possibly related to HLA.

Sequencing used cDNA as its template, made by extracting RNA and reverse transcribing it. Measured with immunoSEQ multiplex PCR; TCRdb has only the in-frame clones, and not every one. The repertoire includes some 180,000 clones, 51% of them detected once, and 10% sits in the top ten. This clone was seen a single time. The antigen is undetermined. CDR1 and CDR2 (germline): SEHNR, FQNEAQ (reference sequence). The CDR3 consists of 18 residues. V shed 5 bases, J shed 6 bases, and the junction held 22 bases outside the gene matches. The specimen was CD8+ T cells sorted from blood, collected at week 52, from a patient treated with tofacitinib. The receptor's source is a human donor with alopecia areata. The chain employs TRBV7-9 and TRBJ2-7, with TRBD1 matching 7 bases. The CDR3 here is CASSPFKGQLFGTIEQYF. CDR3 bases: TGTGCCAGCAGCCCTTTTAAGGGACAGCTCTTCGGTACAATCGAGCAGTACTTC.